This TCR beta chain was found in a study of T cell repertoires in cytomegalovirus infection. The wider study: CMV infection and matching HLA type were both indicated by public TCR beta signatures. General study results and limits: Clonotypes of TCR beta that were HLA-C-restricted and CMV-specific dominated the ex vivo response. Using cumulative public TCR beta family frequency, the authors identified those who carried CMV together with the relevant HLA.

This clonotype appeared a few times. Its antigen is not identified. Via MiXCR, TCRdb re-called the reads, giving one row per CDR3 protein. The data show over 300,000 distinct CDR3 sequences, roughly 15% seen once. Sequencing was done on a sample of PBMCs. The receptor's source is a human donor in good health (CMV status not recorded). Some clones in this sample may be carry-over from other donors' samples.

CDR3 region: CSAAWTGYNSPLHF. CDR3 coding DNA: TGCAGTGCCGCCTGGACAGGGTATAATTCACCCCTCCACTTT. The chain carries TRBV20-1 and TRBJ1-6, with 8 bases fitting TRBD1. From germline, CDR1 is DFQATT and CDR2 SNEGSKA (reference sequence). The CDR3 is 14 amino acids. After removal of 6 bases from V and 4 bases from J, the junction contained 5 bases not matched to a gene.